These T cell receptor beta chains were read from a single sample in a study of PD-1 blockade in classical Hodgkin lymphoma. Sequencing used immunoSEQ multiplex PCR; TCRdb keeps in-frame clones, though not all of them. The table includes more than 45,000 clones, 75% to 95% detected once. Sequencing used peripheral blood mononuclear cells (PBMCs), obtained before the second cycle of nivolumab. These receptors were obtained from a human donor with classical Hodgkin lymphoma. Both conserved end residues are part of each CDR3. A D gene is named only where the DNA matches it firmly. Clone size is shown for a subset of rows, as once, few, many or a class of expanded clone.

>NA|TRBJ2-2|TRBV7-3|TRBD1
CASSPHTGGGGGELFF
TGTGCCAGCAGCCCCCATACAGGGGGCGGGGGCGGGGAGCTGTTTTTT
>once|TRBJ2-3|TRBV18|NA
CASSPLSSPTDTQYF
TGTGCCAGCTCACCACTTTCTTCCCCGACAGATACGCAGTATTTT
>NA|TRBJ1-1|TRBV5-1|NA
CASSLGGNTEAFF
TGCGCCAGCAGCTTGGGAGGGAACACTGAAGCTTTCTTT
>NA|TRBJ2-3|TRBV7-3|TRBD2
CASSLSSSGMGSYAQYF
TGTGCCAGCAGCTTATCGTCTAGCGGGATGGGGTCATACGCGCAGTATTTT
>once|TRBJ2-1|TRBV4-1|NA
CASSLLDNEQFF
TGCGCCAGCAGCCTATTGGACAATGAGCAGTTCTTC
>NA|TRBJ2-7|TRBV9|NA
CASSVGTPSYEQYF
TGTGCCAGCAGCGTAGGGACTCCCTCCTACGAGCAGTACTTC
>once|TRBJ1-1|TRBV2|NA
CASSTHENTEAFF
TGTGCCAGCAGTACTCACGAGAACACTGAAGCTTTCTTT
>NA|TRBJ2-1|TRBV5-5|NA
CASTPVGREQFF
TGTGCCAGCACCCCGGTCGGAAGGGAGCAGTTCTTC
>NA|TRBJ2-7|TRBV11-2|NA
CASSLNMGQDSYEQYF
TGTGCCAGCAGCTTAAATATGGGGCAGGACTCCTACGAGCAGTACTTC
>NA|TRBJ2-5|TRBV13|NA
CASSFVTAGRETQYF
TGTGCCAGCAGCTTTGTGACAGCGGGTCGGGAGACCCAGTACTTC
>NA|TRBJ1-4|TRBV4-1|NA
CASSQGPPGATNEKLFF
TGCGCCAGCAGCCAGGGGCCCCCGGGGGCAACTAATGAAAAACTGTTTTTT
>NA|TRBJ2-3|TRBV19|TRBD1
CASSIDWGTGSTDTQYF
TGTGCCAGTAGTATAGATTGGGGGACAGGAAGCACAGATACGCAGTATTTT
>once|TRBJ2-2|TRBV9|NA
CASSVGNDLRSGELFF
TGTGCCAGCAGCGTAGGCAACGACCTAAGGTCCGGGGAGCTGTTTTTT
>NA|TRBJ2-5|TRBV7-7|TRBD1
CASSSGQGETQYF
TGTGCCAGCAGCTCCGGACAGGGGGAGACCCAGTACTTC
>NA|TRBJ2-2|TRBV5-1|TRBD2
CASSPSGGGLGTGELFF
TGCGCCAGCAGCCCCAGCGGGGGGGGCCTGGGCACCGGGGAGCTGTTTTTT
>NA|TRBJ1-4|TRBV21-1|NA
CASSLSRQVTNEKLFF
TGTGCCAGCAGCCTATCCCGACAAGTAACTAATGAAAAACTGTTTTTT
>NA|TRBJ2-7|TRBV7-9|TRBD2
CASRAGLSGRAAQGEQYF
TGTGCCAGCAGGGCCGGGTTAAGCGGGAGGGCCGCTCAGGGCGAGCAGTACTTC
>NA|TRBJ2-5|TRBV27|TRBD2
CASSFTSGRAAETQYF
TGTGCCAGCAGTTTTACTAGCGGGAGGGCAGCTGAGACCCAGTACTTC
>NA|TRBJ2-3|TRBV28|TRBD2
CASSRSGVPDTQYF
TGTGCCAGCAGTCGAAGCGGGGTTCCAGATACGCAGTATTTT
>NA|TRBJ2-5|TRBV27|TRBD1
CATRRQGGETQYF
TGTGCCACCAGGAGACAGGGGGGAGAGACCCAGTACTTC
>NA|TRBJ2-1|TRBV7-9|NA
CASSPRVGHLLEGQFF
TGTGCCAGCAGCCCGCGGGTAGGGCACCTTTTAGAAGGGCAGTTCTTC
>NA|TRBJ2-7|TRBV14|NA
CASSLRQDSTSYEQYF
TGTGCCAGCAGCCTAAGGCAGGACAGCACATCCTACGAGCAGTACTTC
>once|TRBJ2-3|TRBV27|NA
CASSRDDTSTDTQYF
TGTGCCAGCAGTCGGGACGATACTAGCACAGATACGCAGTATTTT
>NA|TRBJ2-1|TRBV9|NA
CASSLGGGNEQFF
TGTGCCAGCAGCCTCGGAGGGGGCAATGAGCAGTTCTTC
>NA|TRBJ2-7|TRBV5-1|NA
CASSLVGGYEQYF
TGCGCCAGCAGCTTGGTAGGGGGGTACGAGCAGTACTTC
>NA|TRBJ2-1|TRBV9|NA
CASSPRGTAIRDEQFF
TGTGCCAGCAGCCCCCGCGGGACAGCGATTAGGGATGAGCAGTTCTTC
>NA|TRBJ1-6|TRBV5-6|TRBD1
CASSATTGGHNSPLHF
TGTGCCAGCAGCGCCACAACAGGGGGCCATAATTCACCCCTCCACTTT
>NA|TRBJ1-5|TRBV7-9|TRBD1
CALGTGNQPQHF
TGTGCCCTGGGGACAGGTAATCAGCCCCAGCATTTT
>NA|TRBJ1-6|TRBV7-8|NA
CASSLEVFQIRSLHF
TGTGCCAGCAGCTTAGAGGTTTTTCAAATTAGGTCCCTCCACTTT
>NA|TRBJ2-1|TRBV4-2|TRBD2
CASSQRGTSGHMYNEQFF
TGTGCCAGCAGCCAGCGGGGGACTAGCGGCCACATGTACAATGAGCAGTTCTTC
>NA|TRBJ1-1|TRBV14|NA
CASSQLLGSAEAFF
TGTGCCAGCAGCCAACTTTTAGGGAGCGCTGAAGCTTTCTTT
>NA|TRBJ2-7|TRBV27|NA
CASSSVARRYEQYF
TGTGCCAGCAGCTCCGTAGCCCGCCGCTACGAGCAGTACTTC
>NA|TRBJ2-3|TRBV5-1|NA
CASRGQIGTDTQYF
TGCGCCAGCAGAGGGCAGATAGGCACAGATACGCAGTATTTT
>NA|TRBJ2-3|TRBV30|NA
CAWSIQLASTDTQYF
TGTGCCTGGAGTATCCAATTAGCTAGCACAGATACGCAGTATTTT
>NA|TRBJ2-6|TRBV7-3|NA
CASSPSGVGANVLTF
TGTGCCAGCAGCCCCTCGGGGGTCGGGGCCAACGTCCTGACTTTC
>NA|TRBJ1-2|TRBV27|NA
CASARSYGYTF
TGTGCCAGCGCTAGGAGCTATGGCTACACCTTC
>NA|TRBJ2-7|TRBV15|NA
CATSSRTAYEQYF
TGTGCCACCAGCAGTAGGACAGCCTACGAGCAGTACTTC
>NA|TRBJ1-1|TRBV18|NA
CASSSPSAAATEAFF
TGTGCCAGCTCATCTCCCTCGGCGGCTGCCACTGAAGCTTTCTTT
>NA|TRBJ2-7|TRBV5-4|NA
CASSFTLRPDEQYF
TGTGCCAGCAGCTTCACCCTTCGACCAGACGAGCAGTACTTC
>NA|TRBJ2-3|TRBV6-5|TRBD2
CASRGLAESTDTQYF
TGTGCCAGCAGAGGACTAGCGGAGAGCACAGATACGCAGTATTTT
>NA|TRBJ2-5|TRBV19|NA
CASSGDQTGPFQETQYF
TGTGCCAGTAGTGGGGACCAGACAGGTCCTTTCCAAGAGACCCAGTACTTC
>NA|TRBJ1-2|TRBV30|NA
CAWSVLLGVNYGYTF
TGTGCCTGGAGTGTACTACTGGGCGTCAACTATGGCTACACCTTC
>NA|TRBJ2-5|TRBV5-1|NA
CASSLAPPGRETQYF
TGCGCCAGCAGCTTGGCTCCCCCGGGCCGGGAGACCCAGTACTTC
>NA|TRBJ2-7|TRBV7-9|NA
CASSLADRPYEQYF
TGTGCCAGCAGCTTAGCCGACAGACCCTACGAGCAGTACTTC
>NA|TRBJ1-2|TRBV7-2|TRBD1
CASSHTGEGGYGYTF
TGTGCCAGCAGCCATACAGGGGAAGGGGGCTATGGCTACACCTTC
>NA|TRBJ2-7|TRBV7-8|TRBD1
CASSWRDRGYEQYF
TGTGCCAGCAGCTGGAGGGACAGGGGCTACGAGCAGTACTTC
>few|TRBJ2-7|TRBV27|TRBD2
CASSSVGRAGYEQYF
TGTGCCAGCAGTTCCGTCGGGAGGGCCGGTTACGAGCAGTACTTC
>NA|TRBJ2-7|TRBV9|NA
CASSVEAISSYEQYF
TGTGCCAGCAGCGTGGAAGCGATCAGCTCCTACGAGCAGTACTTC
>NA|TRBJ1-5|TRBV5-6|NA
CASSLGSGSQNQPQHF
TGTGCCAGCAGCTTGGGGTCCGGGTCCCAAAATCAGCCCCAGCATTTT
>NA|TRBJ2-3|TRBV6-1|NA
CASSEWIGTTDTQYF
TGTGCCAGCAGTGAATGGATCGGAACCACAGATACGCAGTATTTT
>NA|TRBJ2-3|TRBV9|NA
CASSVATRGVSTDTQYF
TGTGCCAGCAGCGTCGCCACTAGGGGTGTAAGCACAGATACGCAGTATTTT
>once|TRBJ2-1|TRBV4-3|NA
CASSQDPRQLRAFEQFF
TGCGCCAGCAGCCAAGATCCTCGACAATTAAGGGCCTTTGAGCAGTTCTTC
>NA|TRBJ2-1|TRBV27|NA
CASSLFSYNEQFF
TGTGCCAGCAGTTTATTTTCCTACAATGAGCAGTTCTTC
>NA|TRBJ2-5|TRBV28|TRBD2
CASKVAGGLRETQYF
TGTGCCAGCAAGGTTGCGGGAGGGCTAAGAGAGACCCAGTACTTC
>NA|TRBJ1-4|TRBV28|TRBD1
CASSLGLGDSEKLFF
TGTGCCAGCAGTTTGGGTCTCGGGGACAGCGAAAAACTGTTTTTT
>NA|TRBJ1-6|TRBV7-9|NA
CASSLVIDSQYSPLHF
TGTGCCAGCAGCTTAGTAATCGACAGTCAGTATTCACCCCTCCACTTT
>NA|TRBJ2-7|TRBV19|TRBD2
CATSGLGVFYEQYF
TGTGCCACCTCGGGACTAGGAGTTTTCTACGAGCAGTACTTC